Listed below are T cell receptor beta chains from one sample, sequenced in a study of blood T cell repertoires in COVID-19. Assay used: immunoSEQ multiplex PCR; TCRdb lists only in-frame clones, some missing. The sample lists about 190,000 clones; approximately 90% were seen once. Sequenced: peripheral blood. The receptor set was obtained from a man aged 25 to 45 with acute or convalescent COVID-19. Each CDR3 is given without its conserved first and last residue. Expanded clones get a size class; other rows say once, few or many, or leave the size out.

V,size,J,CDR3
TRBV10-1,-,TRBJ2-3,ASSEPGQGKNTQY
TRBV24-1,-,TRBJ2-3,ATSDRSGVDTDTQY
TRBV19,once,TRBJ1-5,ASGDRGNQPQH
TRBV9,-,TRBJ2-3,ASSVSWDTQY
TRBV24-1,-,TRBJ2-2,ATSGRTGELF
TRBV5-1,-,TRBJ2-1,ASSPRTSGYNEQF
TRBV5-1,-,TRBJ2-4,ASSLGRGIGNGIQY
TRBV18,-,TRBJ2-3,ASSPTRDRGLTDTQY
TRBV7-9,few,TRBJ2-7,ASSPLGRSYEQY
TRBV24-1,-,TRBJ2-1,ATSDNRDRGYNEQF
TRBV6-1,-,TRBJ2-3,ASSERISGDTQY
TRBV3-1/TRBV3-2,-,TRBJ2-3,ASSWGLPTDTQY
TRBV4-1,-,TRBJ1-4,ASSQGGVRGEKLF
TRBV5-1,-,TRBJ2-5,ASSDSIQETQY
TRBV29-1,-,TRBJ2-1,SVDKGAVLNEQF
TRBV28,once,TRBJ2-7,ASSRLVFEQY
TRBV7-3,-,TRBJ1-2,ASSFGQGLRGYT
TRBV10-2,-,TRBJ1-4,ASSDPGGTKEKLF
TRBV20-1,-,TRBJ2-5,SASPGFVETQY
TRBV27,-,TRBJ2-7,ASSFRQTSSYEQY
TRBV28,-,TRBJ1-5,ASKWYRGGNQPQH
TRBV9,-,TRBJ1-6,ASSVADRGSGDSPLH